Listed here are 8 T cell receptor beta chains from one sample, sequenced in a study of shared clonotypes between healthy human individuals. The table came from immunoSEQ multiplex PCR; TCRdb's copy has only in-frame clones and leaves some out. The table shows more than 2,000,000 clones, with approximately 95% occurring only once. The sequencing sample was made of naive CD4+ T cells from PBMCs. Subset noted: CD45RA+ positively selected. These receptors were taken from a young man in good health. Some clones in this sample may be carry-over from other donors' samples.

This chain links TRBV5-1 with TRBJ2-5, with D perhaps matching TRBD1 (5 bases). This CDR3 has 14 amino acids. The V end was cut by 4 bases, the J end by 1 base, with 11 bases between. In germline, CDR1 is SGHRS, CDR2 YFSETQ. CDR3 nucleotide sequence: TGCGCCAGCAGCAACCGACAGTTCCAAGAGACCCAGTACTTC. This gives the protein CASSNRQFQETQYF.

As to this clone: The sample holds other DNA sequences that translate to the same CDR3. The chain has TRBV9 and TRBJ2-7; D remains ambiguous. Germline CDR1 reads SGDLS; CDR2 reads YYNGEE. Between the trimmed V and J ends, which lost 3 bases and 2 bases, there was a span of 9 bases. The CDR3 loop spans 13 amino acids. In DNA form, the CDR3 reads TGTGCCAGCAGCGCACCCCCAGCCTACGAGCAGTACTTC. This translates into CASSAPPAYEQYF.

The chain links TRBV5-4 to TRBJ2-7; D is undetermined. V gave up 1 base and J gave up 5 bases, with 13 bases separating them. Germline V gene sequence: CDR1 SGHNT, CDR2 YYREEE (reference sequence). The length of the CDR3 is 14 residues. CDR3 coding DNA: TGTGCCAGCAGCTTGTCTCTTAGGGCCGACGAGCAGTACTTC. This gives the protein CASSLSLRADEQYF.

A note on this clone: The identical CDR3 is also encoded by other nucleotide sequences in the sample. The chain links TRBV18 to TRBJ2-7; D might be TRBD1 or TRBD2, each matching 5 bases. Germline V gene sequence: CDR1 KGHSH, CDR2 LQKENI. V was cut by 3 bases and J by 2 bases, with 11 bases left in between. The CDR3 runs 14 residues. CDR3 coding DNA: TGTGCCAGCTCACCGCAGGGAGCGACCTACGAGCAGTACTTC. Protein: CASSPQGATYEQYF.

The DNA of the CDR3 is TGCAGCGTTTTGAGGACAGGGTTCACAGATACGCAGTATTTT. Amino acid sequence: CSVLRTGFTDTQYF. The rearrangement links TRBV29-1 to TRBJ2-3; 8 bases fit TRBD1. The ends lost 5 bases at V and 2 bases at J; junction bases unmatched: 6. In germline, CDR1 is SQVTM, CDR2 ANQGSEA. The CDR3 runs 14 residues.

The chain is built from TRBV5-4 and TRBJ2-2; D unclear. Per the germline V gene, CDR1 is SGHNT and CDR2 is YYREEE (reference sequence). This CDR3 contains 13 residues. The germline V and J ends were trimmed by 5 bases and 1 base, with 6 bases remaining between them. The CDR3 bases are TGTGCCAGCAGGGGGAAGAACACCGGGGAGCTGTTTTTT. Translated: CASRGKNTGELFF.

The rearrangement joins TRBV29-1 to TRBJ2-1; D not resolved. The V end was cut by 3 bases, the J end by 8 bases, with 8 bases between. The CDR3 totals 11 residues. Looked up from germline, CDR1 is SQVTM and CDR2 is ANQGSEA. The CDR3, as DNA: TGCAGCGTTGATCTACGCTATGAGCAGTTCTTC. It codes for CSVDLRYEQFF.

This clone was seen just once. V usage is TRBV5-8 and J usage is TRBJ1-2; TRBD1 agrees at 7 bases. In germline, CDR1 is SGHTS, CDR2 YDEGEE. CDR3 size: 14 residues. V lost 0 bases and J lost 3; bases outside the gene matches: 2. CDR3 region: CASSLAGGDYGYTF. The CDR3 bases are TGTGCCAGCAGCTTGGCAGGGGGGGACTATGGCTACACCTTC.